This T cell receptor beta chain is from a study of blood T cell repertoires in COVID-19. This CDR3 contains 12 residues. How the authors handled the data: Estimation of nucleated cell counts was performed using reference gene primer amplification. Sequencing used immunoSEQ multiplex PCR; TCRdb keeps in-frame clones, though not all of them. That table is the source of V, J and clone size, and D and trimming were worked out from the DNA. The sample contains about 150,000 clones, over 80% of which appear only once. The sequenced material came from peripheral blood. The TCR was taken from a woman aged 55-70 years with acute or convalescent COVID-19. The V gene is TRBV21-1, the J gene TRBJ1-5. TRBV21-1 is labeled a pseudogene. CDR3 sequence reads: CASSKFDQPQHF. In DNA form, the CDR3 reads TGTGCCAGCAGCAAATTCGATCAGCCCCAGCATTTT.